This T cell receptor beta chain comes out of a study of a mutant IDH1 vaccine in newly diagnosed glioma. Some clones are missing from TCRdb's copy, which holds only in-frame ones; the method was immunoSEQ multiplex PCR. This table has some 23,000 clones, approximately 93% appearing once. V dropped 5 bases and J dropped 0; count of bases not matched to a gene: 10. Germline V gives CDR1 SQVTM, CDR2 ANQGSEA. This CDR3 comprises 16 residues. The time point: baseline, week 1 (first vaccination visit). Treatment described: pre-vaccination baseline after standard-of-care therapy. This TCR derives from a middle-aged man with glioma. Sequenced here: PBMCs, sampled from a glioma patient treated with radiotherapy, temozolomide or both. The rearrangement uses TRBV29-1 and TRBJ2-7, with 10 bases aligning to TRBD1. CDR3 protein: CSVSRTGGDSSYEQYF. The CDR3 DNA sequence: TGCAGCGTTTCTCGGACAGGGGGGGACAGCTCCTACGAGCAGTACTTC.